Listed here are 31 T cell receptor beta chains from one sample, sequenced in a study of blood T cells in healthy people across ages. Primers used in a second PCR of roughly 7 to 11 cycles were a sample-barcoded 5' primer and a J-beta primer mix. Via MiXCR, TCRdb re-called the 5' RACE reads, giving one row per CDR3 protein. The profile shows approximately 1.5 million distinct CDR3 sequences, less than 45% of them singletons. Sample: blood. All receptors come from a woman in her late teens or twenties in good health.

This clonotype was seen a handful of times. One end of the junction is discordant with germline, which a read error may explain. The rearrangement joins TRBV9 to TRBJ2-3; 8 bases match TRBD1. The germline gives CDR1 SGDLS, CDR2 YYNGEE. This CDR3 is 15 amino acids long. The CDR3 nucleotides read TGTGCCAGTAGCGCCGGGACAGGATACACAGATACGCAGTATTTT. Translated, it gives CASSAGTGYTDTQYF. Using reference TRBV9 and TRBJ2-3 for the parts outside the CDR3, the full variable domain is DSGVTQTPKHLITATGQRVTLRCSPRSGDLSVYWYQQSLDQGLQFLIQYYNGEERAKGNILERFSAQQFPDLHSELNLSSLELGDSALYFCASSAGTGYTDTQYFGPGTRLTVL.

The genes are TRBV9 and TRBJ1-2, with TRBD1 as a possible D gene (5 bases). CDR1 and CDR2 from the germline V gene are SGDLS and YYNGEE. The V gene lost 5 bases and the J gene lost 0 bases, with 14 bases spanning the gap. The CDR3 is 15 residues long. The CDR3 is CASSPWGEPNYGYTF. In DNA, the CDR3 is TGTGCCAGCAGTCCCTGGGGGGAACCTAACTATGGCTACACCTTC. Together with reference TRBV9 and TRBJ1-2, the CDR3 gives the full variable domain: DSGVTQTPKHLITATGQRVTLRCSPRSGDLSVYWYQQSLDQGLQFLIQYYNGEERAKGNILERFSAQQFPDLHSELNLSSLELGDSALYFCASSPWGEPNYGYTFGSGTRLTVV.

This clonotype came up a few times. The chain uses TRBV20-1 and TRBJ2-1; D gene uncertain. CDR1 DFQATT and CDR2 SNEGSKA come from the germline V gene (reference sequence). The CDR3 length is 13 residues. V was clipped by 1 base and J by 7 bases, with 11 bases between them. CDR3 sequence (DNA): TGCAGTGCTAGAGTGGCCTCCTGGAATGAGCAGTTCTTC. Residues: CSARVASWNEQFF.

The chain combines TRBV6-6 with TRBJ1-1; unclear D gene. This CDR3 comprises 15 residues. Germline V gives CDR1 MNHNY, CDR2 SVGAGI (reference sequence). The ends were cut back, 0 bases at V and 1 base at J, with 9 bases in the middle. The CDR3 here is CASSYSVGWNTEAFF. The CDR3 nucleotides read TGTGCCAGCAGTTACTCTGTAGGGTGGAACACTGAAGCTTTCTTT.

The rearrangement uses TRBV5-1 and TRBJ2-1; D is undetermined. The J call may be wrong; the DNA end is better matched by TRBJ2-7. CDR3 size: 15 residues. The germline V gene encodes CDR1 SGHRS and CDR2 YFSETQ. The CDR3 sequence: CASSFIPQTYNEQYF. The DNA of the CDR3 is TGCGCCAGCAGCTTCATACCCCAGACCTACAATGAGCAGTACTTC.

The rearrangement links TRBV7-2 to TRBJ1-1; D remains unclear. Germline assignment: CDR1 SGHTA and CDR2 FQGNSA. Trimming removed 1 base from V and 0 bases from J, with 12 bases in between. The CDR3 spans 16 residues. The CDR3 sequence is CASSLVLPALNTEAFF. CDR3 sequence (DNA): TGTGCCAGCAGCTTAGTCCTGCCGGCCTTGAACACTGAAGCTTTCTTT. The full variable domain, completed using reference TRBV7-2 and TRBJ1-1, is GAGVSQSPSNKVTEKGKDVELRCDPISGHTALYWYRQSLGQGLEFLIYFQGNSAPDKSGLPSDRFSAERTGGSVSTLTIQRTQQEDSAVYLCASSLVLPALNTEAFFGQGTRLTVV.

The chain carries TRBV18 and TRBJ2-5, with 8 bases lining up with TRBD1. V was clipped by 1 base and J by 3 bases; unmatched bases: 4. Germline V gene data show CDR1 as KGHSH and CDR2 as LQKENI. CDR3 size: 15 residues. This CDR3 is CASSPRTGNEETQYF. The CDR3 coding sequence is TGTGCCAGCTCACCACGGACAGGGAACGAAGAGACCCAGTACTTC. Full variable domain (rest looked up from reference TRBV18 and TRBJ2-5): NAGVMQNPRHLVRRRGQEARLRCSPMKGHSHVYWYRQLPEEGLKFMVYLQKENIIDESGMPKERFSAEFPKEGPSILRIQQVVRGDSAAYFCASSPRTGNEETQYFGPGTRLLVL.

This chain links TRBV20-1 with TRBJ2-7, with TRBD1 matching over 10 bases. J gave up 7 bases and V 5 bases, and 14 bases lay outside the gene matches. The CDR3 is made up of 15 amino acids. Germline V gives CDR1 DFQATT, CDR2 SNEGSKA (reference sequence). The CDR3 region is CSAYVLGQGVAEQYF. CDR3 DNA: TGCAGTGCTTACGTATTAGGACAGGGGGTAGCTGAGCAGTACTTC.

The V call is TRBV12-3 or TRBV12-4, the J call TRBJ1-2; the D is unclear. CDR3 size: 14 residues. V gave up 2 bases and J gave up 0 bases, with 7 bases separating them. The DNA for the CDR3 is TGTGCCAGCAGTTTAATGGCAGCTAACTATGGCTACACCTTC. The encoded protein is CASSLMAANYGYTF.

This rearrangement joins TRBV29-1 to TRBJ1-4; D is perhaps TRBD1 (5 bases). The length of the CDR3 is 16 residues. Trimming stripped 0 bases from V and 5 bases from J, with 16 bases between. Per the germline V gene, CDR1 is SQVTM and CDR2 is ANQGSEA. CDR3 in amino acids: CSVEELGTGPNEKLFF. The CDR3 DNA is TGCAGCGTTGAAGAATTAGGGACCGGGCCGAATGAAAAACTGTTTTTT.

This clonotype has a single count. The chain employs TRBV7-6 and TRBJ1-1; TRBD1 agrees at 9 bases. This CDR3 has 13 residues. The ends lost 5 bases at V and 8 bases at J; junction bases unmatched: 6. Germline CDR1 reads SGHVS; CDR2 reads FNYEAQ. The CDR3 sequence: CASSPYGQGEAFF. DNA of the CDR3: TGTGCCAGCAGCCCTTACGGACAGGGGGAAGCTTTCTTT.

This chain uses TRBV29-1 with TRBJ2-5, with unresolved D. Germline V CDR1 and CDR2: SQVTM, ANQGSEA. Trimming took 1 base from V and 1 from J, leaving 4 bases between them. The CDR3 runs 12 residues. This CDR3 is CSVEAGQETQYF. The CDR3 bases are TGCAGCGTTGAAGCTGGCCAAGAGACCCAGTACTTC.

This clonotype turned up a few times. The rearrangement uses TRBV5-1 and TRBJ2-6; D perhaps matches TRBD2 (5 bases). Germline V CDR1 and CDR2: SGHRS, YFSETQ. Trimming shortened V by 4 bases and J by 3 bases, and 11 bases separated the two germline ends. The CDR3 extends over 15 amino acids. As DNA, the CDR3 is TGCGCCAGCAGCGCCGGGGATAGTGGGGCCAACGTCCTGACTTTC. Translation gives CASSAGDSGANVLTF.

The chain is built from TRBV7-9 and TRBJ2-7, with unresolved D. Germline V gene data show CDR1 as SEHNR and CDR2 as FQNEAQ (reference sequence). The CDR3 runs to 12 residues. The V end lost 5 bases, the J end lost 2 bases, and 7 bases lay between the germline ends. The CDR3 loop reads CASSHRAYEQYF. The DNA for the CDR3 is TGTGCCAGCAGCCACAGAGCCTACGAGCAGTACTTC.

The chain is built from TRBV4-1 and TRBJ2-1, with D perhaps TRBD2 (6 bases). The CDR3 runs to 11 residues. Deletions cut 1 base from V and 13 bases from J, with 8 bases between. The germline V gene has CDR1 MGHRA and CDR2 YSYEKL. CDR3 DNA: TGCGCCAGCAGCCAAGGGAGGGCTCAGTTCTTC. Residues: CASSQGRAQFF.

This chain joins TRBV5-1 and TRBJ2-7; weak D call: TRBD1 (5 bases). Germline V gives CDR1 SGHRS, CDR2 YFSETQ. Trimming removed 4 bases from V and 2 bases from J, with 13 bases in between. This CDR3 contains 14 residues. CDR3: CASSVQQTAYEQYF. CDR3 sequence (DNA): TGCGCCAGCAGCGTACAACAGACAGCCTACGAGCAGTACTTC.

The table lists this clonotype with a few counts. J is TRBJ2-1 and V is TRBV12-3 or TRBV12-4, with 9 positions matching TRBD1. CDR3 length: 13 residues. V shed 4 bases and J 9 bases; nucleotides not matched to a gene: 4. The CDR3 bases are TGTGCCAGCAGTTGGGACAGGGAGCGTGAGCAGTTCTTC. Protein: CASSWDREREQFF.

This chain uses TRBV7-8 with TRBJ2-2, with D uncertain. The germline V and J ends were trimmed by 4 bases and 4 bases, with 22 bases remaining between them. Looked up from germline, CDR1 is SGHVS and CDR2 is FQNEAQ. The CDR3 totals 18 residues. The CDR3 region is CASSSPNRTLLGTGELFF. CDR3 nucleotide sequence: TGTGCCAGCAGCTCGCCGAATCGTACCCTGCTGGGCACCGGGGAGCTGTTTTTT.

This clonotype showed up just a few times. The chain joins TRBV14 to TRBJ2-6, with TRBD1 as a possible D gene (6 bases). The CDR3 runs 15 residues. Between the trimmed V and J ends, which lost 4 bases and 3 bases, there was a span of 10 bases. Germline CDR1 reads SGHDN; CDR2 reads FVKESK. CDR3 region: CASSRTGRGANVLTF. The CDR3 DNA reads as TGTGCCAGCAGCCGAACAGGGCGTGGGGCCAACGTCCTGACTTTC. The full variable domain, with the rest looked up from reference TRBV14 and TRBJ2-6, is EAGVTQFPSHSVIEKGQTVTLRCDPISGHDNLYWYRRVMGKEIKFLLHFVKESKQDESGMPNNRFLAERTGGTYSTLKVQPAELEDSGVYFCASSRTGRGANVLTFGAGSRLTVL.

The rearrangement uses TRBV5-8 and TRBJ1-4; no firm D call. V was shortened by 1 base and J by 0 bases, with 7 bases between the two germline ends. The CDR3 totals 15 residues. Germline loops: CDR1 SGHTS, CDR2 YDEGEE. DNA for the CDR3: TGTGCCAGCAGCTTGTTACGAGCAACTAATGAAAAACTGTTTTTT. It codes for CASSLLRATNEKLFF.

V gene TRBV5-1 combines with J gene TRBJ2-1; D is uncertain. Germline loops: CDR1 SGHRS, CDR2 YFSETQ. The CDR3 has 10 residues. V was clipped by 4 bases and J by 10 bases, with 6 bases between them. CDR3: CASSGKEQFF. CDR3 bases: TGCGCCAGCAGCGGGAAGGAGCAGTTCTTC.

The chain employs TRBV7-2 and TRBJ2-7; D might be TRBD1 (6 bases). The CDR3 runs to 17 residues. Germline CDR1 reads SGHTA; CDR2 reads FQGNSA. The V end lost 5 bases, the J end lost 1 base, and 21 bases lay between the germline ends. The CDR3 is CASSPSNPGHMSYEQYF. CDR3 DNA: TGTGCCAGCAGCCCGTCGAATCCGGGACACATGTCCTACGAGCAGTACTTC.

This clonotype occurred a few times. The chain couples TRBV7-2 to TRBJ2-3; D remains unclear. The CDR3 has 15 residues. Germline V gives CDR1 SGHTA, CDR2 FQGNSA. Between the trimmed V and J ends, which lost 8 bases and 2 bases, there was a span of 17 bases. Here the CDR3 DNA reads TGTGCCAGCCGCCCTTACCGGTTTGACACAGATACGCAGTATTTT. This encodes CASRPYRFDTDTQYF.

This clonotype was picked up many times. J is TRBJ1-2 and V is TRBV20-1; D remains unclear. Germline assignment: CDR1 DFQATT and CDR2 SNEGSKA (reference sequence). Trimming removed 5 bases from V and 4 bases from J, with 14 bases in between. The CDR3 length is 13 residues. The CDR3 DNA reads TGCAGTGCTCCCGGGAGACTCAGCTATGGCTACACCTTC. It codes for CSAPGRLSYGYTF.

In its sample, this clonotype was seen a few times. The chain combines TRBV20-1 with TRBJ2-1; 8 positions agree with TRBD2. Looked up from germline, CDR1 is DFQATT and CDR2 is SNEGSKA (reference sequence). This CDR3 region has 12 residues. V gave up 6 bases and J gave up 5 bases; unmatched junction bases: 3. CDR3 sequence reads: CSAPGLDNEQFF. The CDR3 DNA reads TGCAGTGCCCCGGGACTAGACAATGAGCAGTTCTTC.

V usage is TRBV11-2 and J usage is TRBJ2-4; 9 positions match TRBD1. The CDR3 length is 15 residues. The ends lost 6 bases at V and 6 bases at J; junction bases unmatched: 9. Germline-derived CDR1 and CDR2 are SGHAT and FQNNGV. The CDR3, as DNA: TGTGCCAGCAGAAATGTACGGGACAGGGTAAACATTCAGTACTTC. Its translation is CASRNVRDRVNIQYF.

The chain recombines TRBV20-1 with TRBJ2-1, with D possibly being TRBD2 (5 bases). Per germline, CDR1 DFQATT and CDR2 SNEGSKA (reference sequence). The CDR3 length is 15 residues. CDR3 residues: CSRVGGRSSYNEQFF. The CDR3 region has the DNA TGCAGCCGAGTCGGAGGCCGCAGCTCCTACAATGAGCAGTTCTTC.

The chain recombines TRBV6-2 or TRBV6-3 with TRBJ2-7; D uncertain. The germline gives CDR1 MNHEY, CDR2 SVGEGT. V was shortened by 1 base and J by 0 bases, with 13 bases between the two germline ends. The length of the CDR3 is 16 residues. CDR3 in amino acids: CASSYFRPRSSYEQYF. The CDR3 coding sequence is TGTGCCAGCAGTTACTTCCGCCCAAGGAGCTCCTACGAGCAGTACTTC.

This clonotype was seen more than once but under ten times. This chain links TRBV27 with TRBJ2-1; TRBD1 agrees at 7 bases. The germline gives CDR1 MNHEY, CDR2 SMNVEV (reference sequence). This CDR3 region has 15 residues. The ends lost 5 bases at V and 1 base at J; junction bases unmatched: 5. CDR3 amino acids: CASSHDRESYNEQFF. The CDR3 DNA reads TGTGCCAGCAGTCACGACAGGGAGTCCTACAATGAGCAGTTCTTC.

The chain carries TRBV7-9 and TRBJ1-1; maybe TRBD1 (5 bases). V dropped 2 bases and J dropped 5 bases, with 12 bases sitting between them. CDR3 length: 14 amino acids. Germline CDR1 is SEHNR and CDR2 is FQNEAQ (reference sequence). The CDR3 reads CASSLKGRETEAFF. The CDR3 DNA reads as TGTGCCAGCAGCTTAAAGGGGCGAGAAACTGAAGCTTTCTTT.

In this sample, this clonotype turned up a few times. The chain links TRBV6-2 or TRBV6-3 to TRBJ2-5; no firm D call. With 2 bases removed from V and 2 bases from J, the gap between germline ends came to 15 bases. The CDR3 runs to 16 residues. The V gene's germline CDR1 is MNHEY and CDR2 SVGEGT. For the CDR3, the DNA is TGTGCCAGCAGTTACCACCAGGTCGGGCCTCAAGAGACCCAGTACTTC. Translation gives CASSYHQVGPQETQYF.